This TCR beta chain was observed in a study of blood T cell repertoires in COVID-19. Study-level background: T cells, B-cell-depleted T cells, or PBMCs provided the cDNA or gDNA that served as material.

TCRdb keeps only in-frame clones here, not all; method: immunoSEQ multiplex PCR. The data contain some 100,000 clones, roughly 79% of them singletons. With 1 base clipped from V and 7 bases from J, the junction kept 10 bases outside the gene matches. Looked up from germline, CDR1 is MGHRA and CDR2 is YSYEKL. The CDR3 length is 16 residues. This chain connects TRBV4-1 to TRBJ2-1; 7 nucleotides agree with TRBD1. The sequence came from a human donor in a cohort sampled during active COVID-19. Sequenced material: peripheral blood. The CDR3 sequence: CASSQVGTAKRNEQFF. The DNA for the CDR3 is TGCGCCAGCAGCCAAGTCGGGACAGCGAAGAGGAATGAGCAGTTCTTC.